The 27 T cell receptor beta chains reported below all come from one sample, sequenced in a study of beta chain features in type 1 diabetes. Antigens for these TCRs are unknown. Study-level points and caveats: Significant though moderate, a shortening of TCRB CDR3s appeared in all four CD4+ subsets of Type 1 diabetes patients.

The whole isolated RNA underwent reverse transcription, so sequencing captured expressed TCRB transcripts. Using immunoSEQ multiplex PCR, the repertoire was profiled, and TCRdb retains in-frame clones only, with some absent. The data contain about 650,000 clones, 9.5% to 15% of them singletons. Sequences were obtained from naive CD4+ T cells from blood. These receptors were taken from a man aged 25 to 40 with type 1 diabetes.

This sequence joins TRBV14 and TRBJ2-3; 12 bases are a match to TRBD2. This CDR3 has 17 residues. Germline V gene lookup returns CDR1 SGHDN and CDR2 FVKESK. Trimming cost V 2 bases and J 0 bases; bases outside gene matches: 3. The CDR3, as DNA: TGTGCCAGCAGCCAAATACTAGCGGGGGGTAGCACAGATACGCAGTATTTT. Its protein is CASSQILAGGSTDTQYF.

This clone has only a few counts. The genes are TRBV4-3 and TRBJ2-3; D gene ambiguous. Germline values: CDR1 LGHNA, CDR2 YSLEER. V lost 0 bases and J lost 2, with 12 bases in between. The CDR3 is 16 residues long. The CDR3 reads CASSQEWRDLTDTQYF. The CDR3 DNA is TGCGCCAGCAGCCAAGAATGGCGCGACCTCACAGATACGCAGTATTTT.

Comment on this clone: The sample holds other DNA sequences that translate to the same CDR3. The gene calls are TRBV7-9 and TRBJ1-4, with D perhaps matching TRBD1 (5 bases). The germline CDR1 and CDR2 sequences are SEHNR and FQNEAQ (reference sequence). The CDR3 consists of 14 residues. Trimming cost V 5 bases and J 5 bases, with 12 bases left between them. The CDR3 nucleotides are TGTGCCAGCAGCCCCGGGACTACCAATGAAAAACTGTTTTTT. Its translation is CASSPGTTNEKLFF.

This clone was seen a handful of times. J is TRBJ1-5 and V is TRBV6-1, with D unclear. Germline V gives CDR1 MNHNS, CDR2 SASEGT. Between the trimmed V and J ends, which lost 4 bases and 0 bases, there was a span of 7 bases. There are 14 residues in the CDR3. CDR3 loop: CASSGLYSNQPQHF. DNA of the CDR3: TGTGCCAGCAGTGGCCTATATAGCAATCAGCCCCAGCATTTT.

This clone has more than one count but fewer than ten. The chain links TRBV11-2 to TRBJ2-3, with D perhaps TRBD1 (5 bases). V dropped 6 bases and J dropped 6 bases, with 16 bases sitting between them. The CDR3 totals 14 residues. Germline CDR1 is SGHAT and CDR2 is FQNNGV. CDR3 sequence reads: CASSSAGRGDTQYF. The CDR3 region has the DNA TGTGCCAGCAGTTCCGCCGGAAGGGGCGATACGCAGTATTTT.

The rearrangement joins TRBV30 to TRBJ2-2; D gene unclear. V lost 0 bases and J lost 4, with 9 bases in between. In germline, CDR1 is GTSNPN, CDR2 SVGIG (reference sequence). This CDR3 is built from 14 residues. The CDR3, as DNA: TGTGCCTGGAGTGTCTCTTTAGGCACCGGGGAGCTGTTTTTT. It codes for CAWSVSLGTGELFF.

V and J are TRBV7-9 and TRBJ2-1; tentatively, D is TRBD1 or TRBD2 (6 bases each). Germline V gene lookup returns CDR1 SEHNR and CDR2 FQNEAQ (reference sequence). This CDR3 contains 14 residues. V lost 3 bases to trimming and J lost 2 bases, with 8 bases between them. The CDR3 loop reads CASSLRDTYNEQFF. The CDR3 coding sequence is TGTGCCAGCAGCTTGCGGGACACCTACAATGAGCAGTTCTTC.

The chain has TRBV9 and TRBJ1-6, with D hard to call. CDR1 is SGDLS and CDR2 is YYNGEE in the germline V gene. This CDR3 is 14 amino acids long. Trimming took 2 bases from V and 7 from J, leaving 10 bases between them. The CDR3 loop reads CASSVKGNNSPLHF. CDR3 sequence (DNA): TGTGCCAGCAGCGTTAAGGGAAACAATTCACCCCTCCACTTT.

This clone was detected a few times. In DNA form, the CDR3 reads TGTGCCAGCAGCTTATCCGAGCAGTACTTC. This translates into CASSLSEQYF. The V call is TRBV7-9, the J call TRBJ2-7; D is unclear. Per germline, CDR1 SEHNR and CDR2 FQNEAQ (reference sequence). The CDR3 runs to 10 residues. Trimming took off 2 bases at V and 6 bases at J, with 2 bases between the two ends.

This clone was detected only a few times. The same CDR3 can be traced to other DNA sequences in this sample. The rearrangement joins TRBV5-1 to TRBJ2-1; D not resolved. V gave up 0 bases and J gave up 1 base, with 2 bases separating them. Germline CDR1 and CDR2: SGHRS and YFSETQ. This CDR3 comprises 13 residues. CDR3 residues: CASSLGSYNEQFF. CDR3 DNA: TGCGCCAGCAGCTTGGGGTCCTACAATGAGCAGTTCTTC.

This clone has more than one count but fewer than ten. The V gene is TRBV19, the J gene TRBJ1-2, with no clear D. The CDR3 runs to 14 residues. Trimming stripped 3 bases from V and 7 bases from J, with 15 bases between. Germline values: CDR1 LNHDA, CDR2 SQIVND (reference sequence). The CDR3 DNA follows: TGTGCCAGTAGTATGCTTTCCCTCGTGGGTGGCTACACCTTC. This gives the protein CASSMLSLVGGYTF.

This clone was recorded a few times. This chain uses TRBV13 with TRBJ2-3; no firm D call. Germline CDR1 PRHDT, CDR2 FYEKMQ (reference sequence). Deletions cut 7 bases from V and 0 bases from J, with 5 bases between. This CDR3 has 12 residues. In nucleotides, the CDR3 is TGTGCCAGCACGGCTAGCACAGATACGCAGTATTTT. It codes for CASTASTDTQYF.

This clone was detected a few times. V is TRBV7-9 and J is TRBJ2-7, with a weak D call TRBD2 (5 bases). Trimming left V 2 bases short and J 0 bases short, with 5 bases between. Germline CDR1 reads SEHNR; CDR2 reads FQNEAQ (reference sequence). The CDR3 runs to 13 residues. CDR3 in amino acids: CASSLTSSYEQYF. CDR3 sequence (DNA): TGTGCCAGCAGCTTAACTAGCTCCTACGAGCAGTACTTC.

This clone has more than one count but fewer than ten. CDR3 residues: CASSPPSSGANVLTF. CDR3 sequence (DNA): TGTGCCAGCAGCCCGCCTTCATCTGGGGCCAACGTCCTGACTTTC. The chain joins TRBV6-5 to TRBJ2-6; D unclear. The CDR3 runs to 15 residues. From germline, CDR1 is MNHEY and CDR2 SVGAGI. V lost 6 bases and J 1 base, leaving 10 bases between the germline ends.

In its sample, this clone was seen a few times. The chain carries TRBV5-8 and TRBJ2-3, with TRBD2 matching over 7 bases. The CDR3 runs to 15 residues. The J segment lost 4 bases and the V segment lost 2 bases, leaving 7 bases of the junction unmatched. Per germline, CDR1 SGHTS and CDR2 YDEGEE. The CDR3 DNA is TGTGCCAGCAGCTTACAGGTTGGGAGGGCAGATACGCAGTATTTT. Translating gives CASSLQVGRADTQYF.

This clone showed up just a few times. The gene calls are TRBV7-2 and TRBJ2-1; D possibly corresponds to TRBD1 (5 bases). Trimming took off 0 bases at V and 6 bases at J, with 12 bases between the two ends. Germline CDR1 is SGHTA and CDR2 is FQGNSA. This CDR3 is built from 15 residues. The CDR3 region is CASSLAWQGGNEQFF. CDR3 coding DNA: TGTGCCAGCAGCTTAGCGTGGCAGGGTGGCAATGAGCAGTTCTTC.

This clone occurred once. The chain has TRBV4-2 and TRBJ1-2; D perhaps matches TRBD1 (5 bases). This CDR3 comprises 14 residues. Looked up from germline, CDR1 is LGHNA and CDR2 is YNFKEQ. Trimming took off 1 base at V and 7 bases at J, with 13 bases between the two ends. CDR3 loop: CASSQGWSGGGYTF. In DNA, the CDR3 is TGTGCCAGCAGCCAAGGCTGGTCGGGGGGTGGCTACACCTTC.

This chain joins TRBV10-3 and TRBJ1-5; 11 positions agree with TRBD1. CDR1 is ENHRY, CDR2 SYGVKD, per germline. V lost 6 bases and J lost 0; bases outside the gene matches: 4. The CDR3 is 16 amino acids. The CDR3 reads CAISAGTGGSNQPQHF. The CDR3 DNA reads TGTGCCATCAGCGCCGGGACAGGGGGTAGCAATCAGCCCCAGCATTTT.

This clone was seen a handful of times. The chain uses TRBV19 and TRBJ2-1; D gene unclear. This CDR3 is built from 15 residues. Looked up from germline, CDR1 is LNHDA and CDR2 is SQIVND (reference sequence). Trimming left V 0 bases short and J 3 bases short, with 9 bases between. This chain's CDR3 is CASSIEGGIYNEQFF. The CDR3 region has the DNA TGTGCCAGTAGTATAGAGGGCGGAATCTACAATGAGCAGTTCTTC.

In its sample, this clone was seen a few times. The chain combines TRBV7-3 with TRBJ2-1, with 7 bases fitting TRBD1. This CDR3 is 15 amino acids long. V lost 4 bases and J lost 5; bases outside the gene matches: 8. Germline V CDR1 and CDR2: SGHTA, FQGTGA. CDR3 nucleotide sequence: TGTGCCAGCAGCTCACAGGGGTTCTACGACAATGAGCAGTTCTTC. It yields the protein CASSSQGFYDNEQFF.

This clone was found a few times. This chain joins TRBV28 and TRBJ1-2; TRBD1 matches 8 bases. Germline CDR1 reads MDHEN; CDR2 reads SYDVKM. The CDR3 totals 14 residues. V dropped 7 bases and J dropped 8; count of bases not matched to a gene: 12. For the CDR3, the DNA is TGTGCCAGCACCCTCGCGGACAGGGCTAGGGGCTACACCTTC. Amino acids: CASTLADRARGYTF.

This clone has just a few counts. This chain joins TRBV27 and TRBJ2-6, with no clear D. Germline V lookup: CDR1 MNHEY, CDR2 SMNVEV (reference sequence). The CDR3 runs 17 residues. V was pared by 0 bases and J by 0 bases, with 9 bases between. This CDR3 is CASSLSPDTSGANVLTF. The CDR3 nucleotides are TGTGCCAGCAGTTTATCCCCCGATACCTCTGGGGCCAACGTCCTGACTTTC.

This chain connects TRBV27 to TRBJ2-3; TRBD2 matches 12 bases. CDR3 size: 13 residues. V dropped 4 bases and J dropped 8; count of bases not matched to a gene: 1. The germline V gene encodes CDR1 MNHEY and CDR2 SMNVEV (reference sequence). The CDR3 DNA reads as TGTGCCAGCAGTTCACTAGCGGGGGGTACGCAGTATTTT. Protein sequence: CASSSLAGGTQYF.

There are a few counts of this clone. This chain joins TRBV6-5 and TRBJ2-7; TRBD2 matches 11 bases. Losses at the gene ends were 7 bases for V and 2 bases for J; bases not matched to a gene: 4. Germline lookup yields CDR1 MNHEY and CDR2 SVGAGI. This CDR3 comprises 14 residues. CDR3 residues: CASKPSGGPYEQYF. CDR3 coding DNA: TGTGCCAGCAAACCTAGCGGGGGGCCCTACGAGCAGTACTTC.

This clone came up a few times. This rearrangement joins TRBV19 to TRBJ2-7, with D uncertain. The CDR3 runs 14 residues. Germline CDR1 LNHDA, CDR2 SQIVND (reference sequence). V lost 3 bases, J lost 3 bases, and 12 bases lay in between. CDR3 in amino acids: CASSIGPGNYEQYF. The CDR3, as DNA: TGTGCCAGTAGTATCGGGCCTGGGAACTACGAGCAGTACTTC.

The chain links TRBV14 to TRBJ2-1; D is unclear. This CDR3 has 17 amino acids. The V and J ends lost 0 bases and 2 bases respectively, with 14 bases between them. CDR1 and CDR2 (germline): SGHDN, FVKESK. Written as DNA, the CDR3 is TGTGCCAGCAGCCAAGATTTGGGCAGCCACACCTACAATGAGCAGTTCTTC. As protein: CASSQDLGSHTYNEQFF.

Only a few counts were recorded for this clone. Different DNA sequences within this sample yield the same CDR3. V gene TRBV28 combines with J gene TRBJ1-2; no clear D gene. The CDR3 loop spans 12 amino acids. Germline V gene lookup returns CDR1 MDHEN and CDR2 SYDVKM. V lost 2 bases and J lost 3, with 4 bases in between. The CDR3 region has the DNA TGTGCCAGCAGTTTACGAGACTATGGCTACACCTTC. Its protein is CASSLRDYGYTF.